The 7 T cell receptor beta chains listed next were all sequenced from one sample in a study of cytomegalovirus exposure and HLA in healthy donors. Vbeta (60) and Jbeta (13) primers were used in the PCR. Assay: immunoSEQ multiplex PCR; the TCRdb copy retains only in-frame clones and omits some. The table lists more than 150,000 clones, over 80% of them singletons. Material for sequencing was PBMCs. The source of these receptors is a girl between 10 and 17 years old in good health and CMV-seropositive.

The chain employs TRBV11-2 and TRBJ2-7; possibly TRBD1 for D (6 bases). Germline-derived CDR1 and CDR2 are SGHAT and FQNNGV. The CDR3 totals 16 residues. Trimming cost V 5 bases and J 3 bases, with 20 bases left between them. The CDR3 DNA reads TGTGCCAGCAGCCCCACCACAGGGTTCATCAGCTACGAGCAGTACTTC. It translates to CASSPTTGFISYEQYF. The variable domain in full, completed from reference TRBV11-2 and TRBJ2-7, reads EAGVAQSPRYKIIEKRQSVAFWCNPISGHATLYWYQQILGQGPKLLIQFQNNGVVDDSQLPKDRFSAERLKGVDSTLKIQPAKLEDSAVYLCASSPTTGFISYEQYFGPGTRLTVT.

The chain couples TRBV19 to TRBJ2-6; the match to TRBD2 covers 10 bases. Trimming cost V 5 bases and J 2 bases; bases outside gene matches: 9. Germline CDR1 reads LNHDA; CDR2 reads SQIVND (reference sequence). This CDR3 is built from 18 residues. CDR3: CASSLIAGGPTGANVLTF. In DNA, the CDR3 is TGTGCCAGTAGTCTCATAGCGGGAGGACCCACTGGGGCCAACGTCCTGACTTTC.

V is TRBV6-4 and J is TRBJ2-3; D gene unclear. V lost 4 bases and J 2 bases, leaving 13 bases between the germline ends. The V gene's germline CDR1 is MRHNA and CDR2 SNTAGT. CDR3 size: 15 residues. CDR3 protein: CASSASPTATDTQYF. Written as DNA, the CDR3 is TGTGCCAGCAGTGCCTCCCCTACAGCCACAGATACGCAGTATTTT.

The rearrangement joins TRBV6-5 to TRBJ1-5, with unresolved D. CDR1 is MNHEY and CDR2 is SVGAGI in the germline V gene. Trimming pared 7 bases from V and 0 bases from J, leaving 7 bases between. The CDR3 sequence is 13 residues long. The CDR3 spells CASKEDSNQPQHF. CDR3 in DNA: TGTGCCAGCAAGGAGGATAGCAATCAGCCCCAGCATTTT.

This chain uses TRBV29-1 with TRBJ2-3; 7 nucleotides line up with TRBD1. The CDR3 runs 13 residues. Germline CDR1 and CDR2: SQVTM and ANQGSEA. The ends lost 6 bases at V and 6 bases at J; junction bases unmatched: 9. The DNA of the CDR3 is TGCAGCGTGATGGGACAGCCCGCGGATACGCAGTATTTT. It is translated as CSVMGQPADTQYF.

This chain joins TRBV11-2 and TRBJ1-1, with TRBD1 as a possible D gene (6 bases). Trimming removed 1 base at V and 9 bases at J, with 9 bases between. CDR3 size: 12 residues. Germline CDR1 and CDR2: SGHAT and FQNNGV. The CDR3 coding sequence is TGTGCCAGCAGCTTAGCAGGACAGAAAGCTTTCTTT. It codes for CASSLAGQKAFF.

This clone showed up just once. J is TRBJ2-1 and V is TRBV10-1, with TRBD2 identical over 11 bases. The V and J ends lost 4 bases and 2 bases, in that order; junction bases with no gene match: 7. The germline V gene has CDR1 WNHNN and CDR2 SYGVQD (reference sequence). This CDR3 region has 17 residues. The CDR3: CASSGPLAGEPYNEQFF. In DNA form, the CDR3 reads TGCGCCAGCAGTGGACCACTAGCGGGAGAACCCTACAATGAGCAGTTCTTC.